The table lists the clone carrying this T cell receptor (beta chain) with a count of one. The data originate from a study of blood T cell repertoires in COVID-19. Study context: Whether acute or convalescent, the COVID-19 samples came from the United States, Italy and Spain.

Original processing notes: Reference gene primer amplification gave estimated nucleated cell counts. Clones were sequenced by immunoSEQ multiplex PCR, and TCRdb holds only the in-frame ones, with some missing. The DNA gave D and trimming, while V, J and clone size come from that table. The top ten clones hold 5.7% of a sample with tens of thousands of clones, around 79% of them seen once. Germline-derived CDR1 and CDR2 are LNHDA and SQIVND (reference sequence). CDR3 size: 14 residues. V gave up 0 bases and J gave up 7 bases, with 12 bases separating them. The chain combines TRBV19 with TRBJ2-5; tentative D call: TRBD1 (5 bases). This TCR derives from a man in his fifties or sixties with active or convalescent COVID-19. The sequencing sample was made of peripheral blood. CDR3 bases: TGTGCCAGTAGTATAGATCAGGGCGCAGGGACCCAGTACTTC. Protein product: CASSIDQGAGTQYF.